A selection of T cell receptor beta chains follows, all from one sample in a study of shared clonotypes between healthy human individuals. Profiled with immunoSEQ multiplex PCR; TCRdb holds only in-frame clones, not every one. Of more than 2 million clones listed, around 95% are singletons. Input material: naive CD4+ T cells sorted from blood. These receptors were obtained from a man aged 18 to 30 in good health. Both conserved end residues are part of each CDR3. A D gene is named only where the DNA matches it firmly. Some rows have no size entry. The others give once, few or many, or a class for an expanded clone.

V	D	J	size	CDR3	DNA
TRBV18	-	TRBJ2-1	-	CASSPLAQGGQFF	TGTGCCAGCTCACCACTCGCCCAGGGGGGGCAGTTCTTC
TRBV5-1	TRBD2	TRBJ2-7	-	CASSRPGAGAYEQYF	TGCGCCAGCAGCCGCCCCGGGGCGGGAGCATACGAGCAGTACTTC
TRBV19	-	TRBJ1-5	-	CASSLSRDNQPQHF	TGTGCCAGTAGTCTCTCCAGGGACAATCAGCCCCAGCATTTT
TRBV5-4	TRBD1	TRBJ1-5	-	CASSMTGGGSNQPQHF	TGTGCCAGCAGCATGACAGGGGGCGGGAGCAATCAGCCCCAGCATTTT
TRBV6-5	-	TRBJ1-1	-	CASSYSEASDTEAFF	TGTGCCAGCAGTTACTCAGAGGCGTCAGACACTGAAGCTTTCTTT
TRBV19	TRBD1	TRBJ1-5	once	CASTRTGNDGPQHF	TGTGCCAGTACCCGGACAGGGAATGACGGGCCCCAGCATTTT
TRBV7-2	TRBD1	TRBJ2-2	-	CASSAGQGAGELFF	TGTGCCAGCAGCGCCGGACAGGGGGCCGGGGAGCTGTTTTTT
TRBV18	TRBD2	TRBJ2-5	-	CASSPRGGVETQYF	TGTGCCAGCTCACCGCGGGGAGGGGTCGAGACCCAGTACTTC
TRBV5-1	-	TRBJ2-2	once	CASRAGHSNMAGELFF	TGCGCCAGCAGGGCCGGGCATTCGAATATGGCGGGGGAGCTGTTTTTT
TRBV28	-	TRBJ1-5	-	CASSLRQGRSNQPQHF	TGTGCCAGCAGTTTGAGGCAGGGACGTAGCAATCAGCCCCAGCATTTT
TRBV6-6	-	TRBJ1-1	-	CASRRQGTEAFF	TGTGCCAGCCGTCGTCAGGGCACTGAAGCTTTCTTT
TRBV30	-	TRBJ2-2	-	CAWRTGFNTGELFF	TGTGCCTGGAGGACGGGGTTTAACACCGGGGAGCTGTTTTTT
TRBV10-1	TRBD1	TRBJ1-1	-	CASSDGTASAEAFF	TGCGCCAGCAGTGATGGGACAGCATCTGCTGAAGCTTTCTTT
TRBV15	-	TRBJ1-5	-	CATSRDGMGQPQHF	TGTGCCACCAGCAGAGATGGGATGGGGCAGCCCCAGCATTTT
TRBV6-5	-	TRBJ1-1	-	CASSTTGMNTEAFF	TGTGCCAGCAGTACTACAGGGATGAACACTGAAGCTTTCTTT
TRBV6-1	-	TRBJ1-5	-	CASSERRVDGDQPQHF	TGTGCCAGCAGTGAAAGGAGGGTTGATGGGGATCAGCCCCAGCATTTT
TRBV6-6	TRBD1	TRBJ2-7	-	CASSYSMGQGAEQYF	TGTGCCAGCAGTTACTCCATGGGACAGGGAGCCGAGCAGTACTTC
TRBV5-1	-	TRBJ2-2	-	CASSLDVSIPGELFF	TGCGCCAGCAGCTTGGACGTTAGTATCCCCGGGGAGCTGTTTTTT
TRBV10-1	TRBD2	TRBJ2-1	-	CASSEPSGGADEQFF	TGCGCCAGCAGTGAGCCAAGCGGGGGGGCCGATGAGCAGTTCTTC
TRBV4-1	TRBD2	TRBJ2-5	-	CASSPEMGSGGFQETQYF	TGCGCCAGCAGCCCAGAGATGGGCAGCGGGGGATTCCAAGAGACCCAGTACTTC
TRBV5-1	-	TRBJ1-6	-	CASSLDRESSPLHF	TGCGCCAGCAGCTTGGACAGGGAAAGTTCACCCCTCCACTTT
TRBV4-1	-	TRBJ2-1	-	CASSQEGGGSLYNEQFF	TGCGCCAGCAGCCAAGAAGGGGGGGGGTCACTCTACAATGAGCAGTTCTTC
TRBV4-2	-	TRBJ1-3	-	CASSRTRNTIYF	TGTGCCAGCAGCCGGACTAGAAACACCATATATTTT
TRBV5-1	-	TRBJ1-1	-	CASSSGRMNTEAFF	TGCGCCAGCAGCTCCGGACGGATGAACACTGAAGCTTTCTTT
TRBV5-1	TRBD1	TRBJ2-7	-	CASSSGVGQGYEQYF	TGCGCCAGCAGCTCCGGGGTAGGACAGGGCTACGAGCAGTACTTC
TRBV18	-	TRBJ1-2	-	CASSPSRQGNGYTF	TGTGCCAGCTCACCAAGCCGCCAGGGCAATGGCTACACCTTC
TRBV10-2	-	TRBJ2-5	-	CASSTSSETQYF	TGCGCCAGCAGTACTAGTTCGGAGACCCAGTACTTC
TRBV5-1	TRBD2	TRBJ2-7	once	CASSQPSGTSEQYF	TGCGCCAGCTCCCAGCCTAGCGGGACGAGCGAGCAGTACTTC
TRBV27	TRBD1	TRBJ2-7	-	CASSLRGTGEKSDSSYEQYF	TGTGCCAGCAGTTTACGAGGGACAGGGGAGAAAAGCGATAGCTCCTACGAGCAGTACTTC
TRBV7-9	-	TRBJ2-7	-	CASSLGAYEQYF	TGTGCCAGCAGCTTGGGGGCTTACGAGCAGTACTTC
TRBV30	TRBD1	TRBJ1-1	-	CAWSEQGALKEAFF	TGTGCCTGGAGTGAACAGGGGGCCCTTAAAGAAGCTTTCTTT
TRBV5-4	TRBD1	TRBJ2-7	-	CASSLEGQGAKEQYF	TGTGCCAGCAGCTTGGAGGGACAGGGGGCTAAAGAGCAGTACTTC
TRBV19	-	TRBJ1-5	-	CASSIMWDSNQPQHF	TGTGCCAGTAGTATCATGTGGGACTCCAATCAGCCCCAGCATTTT
TRBV7-2	-	TRBJ2-7	-	CASSSSTGPYEQYF	TGTGCCAGCAGCTCCTCGACAGGCCCGTACGAGCAGTACTTC
TRBV25-1	-	TRBJ2-1	-	CASSEWGGADEQFF	TGTGCCAGCAGTGAATGGGGCGGGGCAGATGAGCAGTTCTTC
TRBV10-3	-	TRBJ1-2	-	CAISPDSNYGYTF	TGTGCCATCAGTCCCGACAGTAACTATGGCTACACCTTC
TRBV5-1	TRBD1	TRBJ2-2	-	CASSPQGASGELFF	TGCGCCAGCAGCCCACAGGGGGCGTCGGGGGAGCTGTTTTTT
TRBV18	TRBD1	TRBJ2-7	-	CASSPGQGALEQYF	TGTGCCAGCTCCCCGGGACAGGGGGCTTTAGAGCAGTACTTC
TRBV7-2	-	TRBJ2-4	once	CASSPRDIQYF	TGTGCCAGCAGCCCCCGGGACATTCAGTACTTC
TRBV11-2	-	TRBJ2-1	-	CASSLALAEGEQFF	TGTGCCAGCAGCTTAGCACTCGCTGAGGGTGAGCAGTTCTTC
TRBV27	TRBD2	TRBJ2-7	-	CASSLSLAGVSYEQYF	TGTGCCAGCAGTTTATCACTTGCGGGAGTTTCCTACGAGCAGTACTTC
TRBV5-5	TRBD1	TRBJ1-5	once	CASSPTGYQPQHF	TGTGCCAGCAGCCCGACAGGGTATCAGCCCCAGCATTTT
TRBV2	-	TRBJ2-7	-	CASRSDIKNYEQYF	TGTGCCAGCCGATCCGACATAAAAAACTACGAGCAGTACTTC
TRBV18	-	TRBJ1-2	-	CASSPGQQTYGYTF	TGTGCCAGCTCACCGGGGCAGCAAACCTATGGCTACACCTTC
TRBV7-2	-	TRBJ2-7	-	CASSLETYGSKNEQYF	TGTGCCAGCAGCTTAGAAACTTACGGGAGCAAGAACGAGCAGTACTTC
TRBV18	-	TRBJ1-4	-	CASSPQGTAEKLFF	TGTGCCAGCTCACCACAGGGGACGGCTGAAAAACTGTTTTTT
TRBV2	-	TRBJ2-2	-	CASSEELGELFF	TGTGCCAGCAGTGAAGAACTAGGGGAGCTGTTTTTT
TRBV13	-	TRBJ2-4	-	CASSLTGKGENIQYF	TGTGCCAGCAGCTTGACAGGAAAAGGAGAAAACATTCAGTACTTC
TRBV10-3	TRBD1	TRBJ1-6	-	CAISEKRTTGAGSPLHF	TGTGCCATCAGTGAGAAGCGCACGACAGGGGCAGGTTCACCCCTCCACTTT
TRBV2	-	TRBJ2-7	-	CASSDWGSPYEQYF	TGTGCCAGCAGTGATTGGGGGTCTCCCTACGAGCAGTACTTC
TRBV5-1	-	TRBJ2-7	-	CASSPGQNSYEQYF	TGCGCCAGCAGCCCTGGACAGAACTCCTACGAGCAGTACTTC